The present entry profiles one T cell receptor (beta chain) with its context. Its target is unknown. The data stem from a study of lymphopenia after photon versus proton radiotherapy. The study, taken as a whole, reports: After the lymphocyte nadir, photon-treated repertoires showed oligoclonal expansion, especially of CD8+ Temra cells. Under photons, naive T cells and diversity fell while effector/memory populations rose.

This CDR3 region has 13 residues. CDR1 and CDR2 from the germline V gene are MNHNS and SASEGT. V gave up 8 bases and J gave up 2 bases, with 13 bases separating them. The protocol was immunoSEQ multiplex PCR, while the TCRdb copy is restricted to in-frame clones and leaves out a portion. The sample contains tens of thousands of clones, 65% to 85% of which appear only once. The V and J genes are TRBV6-1 and TRBJ2-7; possibly TRBD2 for D (5 bases). This clonotype was obtained from a man aged 60 to 69 with pancreatic cancer. The sample in question was peripheral blood, obtained from a patient treated with proton-based radiotherapy. In nucleotides, the CDR3 is TGTGCCAGCTCGCAGCGAGCGGCCTACGAGCAGTACTTC. As protein: CASSQRAAYEQYF.